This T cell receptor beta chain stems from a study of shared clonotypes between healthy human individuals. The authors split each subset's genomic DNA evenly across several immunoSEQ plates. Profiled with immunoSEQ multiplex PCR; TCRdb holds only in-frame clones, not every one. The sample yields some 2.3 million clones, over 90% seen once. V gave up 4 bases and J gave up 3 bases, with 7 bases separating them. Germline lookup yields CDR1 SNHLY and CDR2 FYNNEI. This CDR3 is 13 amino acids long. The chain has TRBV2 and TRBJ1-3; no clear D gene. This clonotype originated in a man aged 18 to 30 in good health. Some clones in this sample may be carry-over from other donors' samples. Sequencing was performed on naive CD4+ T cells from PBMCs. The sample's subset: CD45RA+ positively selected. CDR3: CASSAEGGNTIYF. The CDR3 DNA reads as TGTGCCAGCAGTGCCGAGGGTGGAAACACCATATATTTT.